Detailed here is one T cell receptor beta chain. Its specificity is not known. The record originates from a study of PD-1 blockade in mismatch repair-deficient tumors. Study-wide background: All were previously treated, progressing patients with 12 mismatch repair-deficient cancer types. General study findings and limits: Rapid post-treatment expansion, then contraction, generally preceding radiologic response, marked tumor-resident clones.

The CDR3 has 13 amino acids. Germline lookup yields CDR1 ENHRY and CDR2 SYGVKD. V was pared by 7 bases and J by 3 bases, with 12 bases between. Mismatch repair deficiency was confirmed in all patients, by PCR or immunohistochemistry. TCRs were sequenced from a few patients responding to pembrolizumab. Clones were read by immunoSEQ multiplex PCR, and TCRdb kept only the in-frame ones, dropping some. The sample carries 75,000 to 80,000 clones, approximately 80% recorded once. The sequencing used peripheral blood, collected 44 weeks after starting pembrolizumab. The chain uses TRBV10-3 and TRBJ1-1, with D possibly being TRBD1 (5 bases). The receptor comes from an adult with mismatch repair-deficient cancer. This CDR3 reads CAITVTAYTEAFF. As DNA, the CDR3 is TGTGCCATCACGGTGACAGCCTACACTGAAGCTTTCTTT.